Given below is one TCR beta chain in context. The data were obtained in a study of blood T cell repertoires in COVID-19. Participants reported their clinical history, and cohort assignment relied on those reports. The protocol was immunoSEQ multiplex PCR, while the TCRdb copy is restricted to in-frame clones and leaves out a portion. The data contain approximately 300,000 clones, approximately 84% of them singletons. Germline loops: CDR1 LGHDT, CDR2 YNNKEL (reference sequence). The CDR3 covers 18 residues. The V end was cut by 3 bases, the J end by 2 bases, with 20 bases between. This TCR was sampled from a man aged 30-40 years who had recovered from COVID-19. The V and J genes are TRBV3-1 (or the pseudogene TRBV3-2) and TRBJ2-4; D might be TRBD2 (6 bases). The sample taken for sequencing was PBMCs or T cells enriched from blood (not recorded which). Here the CDR3 reads CASSQESAAGRTKNIQYF. The CDR3 nucleotides read TGTGCCAGCAGCCAGGAGTCTGCAGCGGGTCGAACCAAAAACATTCAGTACTTC.